One sample yielded the 20 T cell receptor beta chains listed below, sequenced in a study of T cells after yellow fever vaccination. TCRdb re-analysed the 5' RACE reads in MiXCR, keeping a single row per CDR3 protein. Of 300,000 to 350,000 distinct CDR3 sequences in the sample, 3.5% to 4.5% were seen once. Sample: PBMCs, taken 5 days after the yellow fever booster vaccination. The receptors originated from a man between 18 and 35 years old who received the YFV17D yellow fever vaccine.

The chain is built from TRBV20-1 and TRBJ2-7, with 8 positions matching TRBD1. V dropped 2 bases and J dropped 11; count of bases not matched to a gene: 8. The CDR3 length is 12 residues. Germline-derived CDR1 and CDR2 are DFQATT and SNEGSKA (reference sequence). This CDR3 reads CSARSAGGREYF. CDR3 DNA sequence: TGCAGTGCTAGATCAGCAGGGGGCAGGGAGTACTTC.

V and J are TRBV5-4 and TRBJ1-4, with TRBD1 as a possible D gene (5 bases). The germline gives CDR1 SGHNT, CDR2 YYREEE (reference sequence). V was cut by 5 bases and J by 5 bases, with 13 bases left in between. The CDR3 has 14 residues. CDR3 coding DNA: TGTGCCAGCAGTGGACAAGGGCACAATGAAAAACTGTTTTTT. It specifies CASSGQGHNEKLFF.

This chain connects TRBV18 to TRBJ1-1; D gene unclear. V lost 2 bases to trimming and J lost 5 bases, with 12 bases between them. The CDR3 covers 14 residues. Germline loops: CDR1 KGHSH, CDR2 LQKENI. The CDR3 loop is CASSPTDVETEAFF. CDR3 nucleotide sequence: TGTGCCAGCTCACCAACCGACGTTGAGACTGAAGCTTTCTTT.

This clonotype was found many times. The CDR3 sequence is CSARDLRGHYGYTF. CDR3 bases: TGCAGTGCTAGAGATCTCAGGGGGCACTATGGCTACACCTTC. The chain links TRBV20-1 to TRBJ1-2; 8 bases map to TRBD1. Germline trimming cut 0 bases from V and 3 bases from J; bases unmatched to any gene: 3. CDR1 is DFQATT, CDR2 SNEGSKA, per germline (reference sequence). The CDR3 contains 14 residues.

This clonotype was observed a few times. J is TRBJ1-2 and V is TRBV7-9; possible D gene TRBD1, 6 bases. CDR3 length: 14 residues. V lost 5 bases and J 7 bases, leaving 17 bases between the germline ends. Germline V gives CDR1 SEHNR, CDR2 FQNEAQ (reference sequence). CDR3: CASSRARWGPGYTF. The CDR3 coding sequence is TGTGCCAGCAGCCGCGCCCGCTGGGGGCCTGGCTACACCTTC.

V is TRBV7-2 and J is TRBJ1-2, with unresolved D. V shed 5 bases and J shed 8 bases, with 15 bases lying between them. Germline loops: CDR1 SGHTA, CDR2 FQGNSA. The CDR3 is made up of 13 amino acids. CDR3 DNA: TGTGCCAGCAGCCCTGGAAGCCAAGGGGGCTACACCTTC. This gives the protein CASSPGSQGGYTF.

The V gene is TRBV12-3 or TRBV12-4, the J gene TRBJ2-3; D is ambiguous. V shed 1 base and J shed 2 bases, with 10 bases lying between them. The CDR3 runs to 15 residues. The DNA of the CDR3 is TGTGCCAGCAGTTTAGGTATCCTGATCACAGATACGCAGTATTTT. Translation: CASSLGILITDTQYF.

This clonotype showed up many times. J is TRBJ1-4 and V is TRBV7-2, with 7 bases fitting TRBD1. Germline V lookup: CDR1 SGHTA, CDR2 FQGNSA. V was clipped by 4 bases and J by 7 bases; unmatched bases: 6. The CDR3 sequence is 14 residues long. The CDR3 nucleotides are TGTGCCAGCAGCTCCCAAGGGGGCGTTGAAAAACTGTTTTTT. The encoded protein is CASSSQGGVEKLFF.

This clonotype was observed at least ten times. The chain is built from TRBV7-2 and TRBJ2-3; D remains unclear. Trimming left V 1 base short and J 1 base short, with 6 bases between. This CDR3 contains 14 residues. CDR1 is SGHTA and CDR2 is FQGNSA in the germline V gene. CDR3 sequence: CASSLGAGTDTQYF. The DNA of the CDR3 is TGTGCCAGCAGCTTAGGGGCGGGCACAGATACGCAGTATTTT.

CDR3 coding DNA: TGCGCCAGCAGCCGCTCAGGGGGAGAAAGCTCCTACGAGCAGTACTTC. Amino acids: CASSRSGGESSYEQYF. The chain recombines TRBV4-1 with TRBJ2-7; the match to TRBD1 covers 7 bases. CDR1 and CDR2 (germline): MGHRA, YSYEKL. This CDR3 spans 16 amino acids. V trimming: 4 bases; J trimming: 0 bases; junction bases outside the gene matches: 9.

This clonotype was recorded at least ten times. The J gene is TRBJ2-1, the V gene TRBV6-5; D ambiguous. In germline, CDR1 is MNHEY, CDR2 SVGAGI. CDR3 length: 13 residues. V was shortened by 4 bases and J by 0 bases, with 4 bases between the two germline ends. CDR3 in amino acids: CASSWGSYNEQFF. The CDR3 DNA reads as TGTGCCAGCAGTTGGGGCTCCTACAATGAGCAGTTCTTC.

This clonotype appeared once. V gene TRBV27 combines with J gene TRBJ1-2; 8 bases map to TRBD1. The ends lost 4 bases at V and 6 bases at J; junction bases unmatched: 4. Germline loops: CDR1 MNHEY, CDR2 SMNVEV (reference sequence). The CDR3 has 13 residues. The CDR3 reads CASSWGGQDGYTF. CDR3 in DNA: TGTGCCAGCAGTTGGGGGGGACAGGATGGCTACACCTTC.

This clonotype appeared many times. The J gene is TRBJ1-3, the V gene TRBV7-9; TRBD1 aligns across 8 bases. The CDR3 has 17 residues. The trim removed 4 bases at V and 0 bases at J, leaving 8 bases unmatched. CDR1 and CDR2 from the germline V gene are SEHNR and FQNEAQ (reference sequence). The CDR3 protein is CASSSRGPRTSGNTIYF. For the CDR3, the DNA is TGTGCCAGCAGCTCCAGGGGGCCGAGGACCTCTGGAAACACCATATATTTT.

This clonotype appeared many times. The chain links TRBV20-1 to TRBJ2-5; D is tentatively TRBD1 or TRBD2 (6 bases each). The V gene lost 0 bases and the J gene lost 0 bases, with 20 bases spanning the gap. The germline V gene encodes CDR1 DFQATT and CDR2 SNEGSKA (reference sequence). There are 18 residues in the CDR3. This CDR3 is CSARDLEGGSTHQETQYF. CDR3 coding DNA: TGCAGTGCTAGAGATCTTGAGGGGGGTTCGACGCACCAAGAGACCCAGTACTTC.

The chain combines TRBV9 with TRBJ1-1; D ambiguous. The V gene's germline CDR1 is SGDLS and CDR2 YYNGEE. The V end was cut by 4 bases, the J end by 4 bases, with 17 bases between. The CDR3 sequence is 15 residues long. CDR3 DNA: TGTGCCAGCAGCCCCAATGAGGGTTGGGGCACTGAAGCTTTCTTT. It specifies CASSPNEGWGTEAFF.

A few counts support this clonotype. The chain recombines TRBV6-5 with TRBJ1-2; 10 positions match TRBD1. CDR3 size: 16 residues. The V gene end was trimmed by 4 bases and the J gene end by 6 bases; junction bases not matched to a gene: 11. Germline CDR1 and CDR2: MNHEY and SVGAGI. DNA of the CDR3: TGTGCCAGCAGTTTCGCCGGGACAGGGGATCGGCATGGCTACACCTTC. Its protein is CASSFAGTGDRHGYTF.

The chain recombines TRBV6-2 or TRBV6-3 with TRBJ1-5, with TRBD1 identical over 8 bases. Germline V gene sequence: CDR1 MNHEY, CDR2 SVGEGT. This CDR3 has 15 residues. Unmatched junction bases numbered 10, after V lost 6 bases and J lost 6 bases. In DNA form, the CDR3 reads TGTGCCAGCAGATTTGGACAGGGACCTAGTCAGCCCCAGCATTTT. Translating it yields CASRFGQGPSQPQHF.

This clonotype was observed a few times. The chain is built from TRBV5-1 and TRBJ2-5; no firm D call. With 3 bases removed from V and 1 base from J, the gap between germline ends came to 4 bases. This CDR3 comprises 12 residues. Per the germline V gene, CDR1 is SGHRS and CDR2 is YFSETQ. The CDR3: CASSYLQETQYF. The CDR3 DNA reads TGCGCCAGCAGCTACCTCCAAGAGACCCAGTACTTC.

This chain joins TRBV2 and TRBJ1-3; D perhaps matches TRBD1 (5 bases). Trimming stripped 9 bases from V and 4 bases from J, with 13 bases between. Germline CDR1 reads SNHLY; CDR2 reads FYNNEI. This CDR3 is built from 13 residues. CDR3 loop: CASVRDVGNTIYF. CDR3 DNA: TGTGCCAGTGTTCGGGACGTCGGAAACACCATATATTTT. Full variable domain (missing parts from reference TRBV2 and TRBJ1-3): EPEVTQTPSHQVTQMGQEVILRCVPISNHLYFYWYRQILGQKVEFLVSFYNNEISEKSEIFDDQFSVERPDGSNFTLKIRSTKLEDSAMYFCASVRDVGNTIYFGEGSWLTVV.

This clonotype has more than one count but fewer than ten. CDR3 protein: CSAREGGGDQPQHF. The CDR3 DNA is TGCAGTGCTAGAGAGGGAGGAGGTGATCAGCCCCAGCATTTT. The genes are TRBV20-1 and TRBJ1-5; D is uncertain. The CDR3 loop spans 14 amino acids. V dropped 0 bases and J dropped 5 bases, with 11 bases sitting between them. Germline CDR1 and CDR2: DFQATT and SNEGSKA (reference sequence).